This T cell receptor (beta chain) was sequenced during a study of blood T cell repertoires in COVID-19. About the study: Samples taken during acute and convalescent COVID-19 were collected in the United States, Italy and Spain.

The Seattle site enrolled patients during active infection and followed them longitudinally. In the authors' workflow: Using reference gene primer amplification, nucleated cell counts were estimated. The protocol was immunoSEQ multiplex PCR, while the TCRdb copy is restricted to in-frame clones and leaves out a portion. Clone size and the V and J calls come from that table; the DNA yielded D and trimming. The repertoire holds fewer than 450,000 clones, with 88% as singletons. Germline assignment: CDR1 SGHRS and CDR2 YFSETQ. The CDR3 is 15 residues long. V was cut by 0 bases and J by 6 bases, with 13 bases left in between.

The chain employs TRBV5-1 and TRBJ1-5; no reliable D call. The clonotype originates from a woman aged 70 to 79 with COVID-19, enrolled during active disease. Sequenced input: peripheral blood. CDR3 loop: CASSLGGVVGQPQHF. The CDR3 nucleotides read TGCGCCAGCAGCTTGGGCGGGGTAGTGGGTCAGCCCCAGCATTTT.